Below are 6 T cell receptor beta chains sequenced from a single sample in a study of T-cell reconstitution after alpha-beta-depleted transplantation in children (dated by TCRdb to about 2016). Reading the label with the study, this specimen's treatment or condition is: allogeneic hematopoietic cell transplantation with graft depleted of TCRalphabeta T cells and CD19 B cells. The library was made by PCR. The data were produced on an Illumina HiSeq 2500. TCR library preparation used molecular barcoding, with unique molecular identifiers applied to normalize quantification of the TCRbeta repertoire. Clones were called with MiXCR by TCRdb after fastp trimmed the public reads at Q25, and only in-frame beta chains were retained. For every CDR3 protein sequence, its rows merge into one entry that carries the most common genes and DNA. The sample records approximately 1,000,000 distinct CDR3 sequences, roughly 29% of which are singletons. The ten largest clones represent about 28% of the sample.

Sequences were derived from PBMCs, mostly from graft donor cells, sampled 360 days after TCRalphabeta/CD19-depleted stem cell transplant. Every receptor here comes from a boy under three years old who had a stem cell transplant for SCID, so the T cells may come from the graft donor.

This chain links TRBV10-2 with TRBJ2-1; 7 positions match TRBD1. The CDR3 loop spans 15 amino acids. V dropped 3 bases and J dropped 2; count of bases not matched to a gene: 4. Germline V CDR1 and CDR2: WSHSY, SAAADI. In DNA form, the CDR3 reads TGCGCCAGCAGTGAATGGGACAGAGCCTACAATGAGCAGTTCTTC. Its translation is CASSEWDRAYNEQFF.

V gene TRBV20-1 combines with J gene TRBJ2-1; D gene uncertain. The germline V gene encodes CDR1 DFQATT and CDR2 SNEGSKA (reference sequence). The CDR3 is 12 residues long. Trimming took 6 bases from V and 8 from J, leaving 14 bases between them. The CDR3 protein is CSAEIHRDEQFF. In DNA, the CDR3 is TGCAGTGCCGAAATCCACCGGGATGAGCAGTTCTTC.

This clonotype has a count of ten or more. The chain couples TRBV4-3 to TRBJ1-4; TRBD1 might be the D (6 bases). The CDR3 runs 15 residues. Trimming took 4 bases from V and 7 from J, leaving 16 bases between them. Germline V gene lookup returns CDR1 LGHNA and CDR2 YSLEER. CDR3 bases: TGCGCCAGCAGCCTACTCCTAGGGGGGGGTGAAAAACTGTTTTTT. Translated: CASSLLLGGGEKLFF.

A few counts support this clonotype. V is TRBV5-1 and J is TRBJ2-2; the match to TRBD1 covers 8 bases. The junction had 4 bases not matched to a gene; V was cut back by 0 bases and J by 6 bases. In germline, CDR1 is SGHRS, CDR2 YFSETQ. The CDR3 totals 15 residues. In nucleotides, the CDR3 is TGCGCCAGCAGCTTGGATGCAGGGGGCTCCGGGGAGCTGTTTTTT. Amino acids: CASSLDAGGSGELFF.

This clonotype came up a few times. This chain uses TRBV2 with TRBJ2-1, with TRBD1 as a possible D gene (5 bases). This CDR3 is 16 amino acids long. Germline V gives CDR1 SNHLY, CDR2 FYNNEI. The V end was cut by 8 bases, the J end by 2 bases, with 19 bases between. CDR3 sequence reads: CASGIQARAPYNEQFF. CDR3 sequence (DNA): TGTGCCAGCGGAATACAGGCCCGGGCGCCCTACAATGAGCAGTTCTTC.

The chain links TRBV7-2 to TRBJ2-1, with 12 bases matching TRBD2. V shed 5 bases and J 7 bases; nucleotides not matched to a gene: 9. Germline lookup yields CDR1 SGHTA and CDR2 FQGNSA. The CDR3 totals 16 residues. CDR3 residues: CASSAQLAGGLNEQFF. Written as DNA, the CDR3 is TGTGCCAGCAGCGCCCAACTAGCGGGGGGACTTAATGAGCAGTTCTTC.